This entry features one TCR beta chain sequence. The data were taken from a study of blood T cell repertoires in COVID-19. Study as a whole: Researchers got acute and convalescent COVID-19 samples from the United States, Italy and Spain. Nucleic acid was either cDNA or gDNA, and it came from T cells, B-cell-depleted T cells, or PBMCs.

Germline loops: CDR1 LGHNA, CDR2 YSLEER. The V segment lost 4 bases and the J segment 5 bases; nucleotides outside the gene matches: 8. The CDR3 totals 15 residues. Methods used by the authors: Amplifying reference gene primers gave estimates of nucleated cell counts. This table comes from immunoSEQ multiplex PCR, and its TCRdb copy is limited to in-frame clones, with some not included. V and J calls and clone size are copied from that table; D and trimming were computed from the DNA. The data show 75,000 to 100,000 clones, with roughly 83% seen just once and roughly 11% held by the top ten. This sequence joins TRBV4-3 and TRBJ2-3, with 8 nucleotides matching TRBD2. Material: peripheral blood. This clonotype was obtained from a human donor in a cohort sampled during active COVID-19. CDR3 DNA sequence: TGCGCCAGCAGCCTCGCCGGGGGGGACGGAGATACGCAGTATTTT. Translating it yields CASSLAGGDGDTQYF.